This is a list of T cell receptor beta chains from one sample in a study of CD8 T cells in ankylosing spondylitis. TCRdb reprocessed the 5' RACE reads via MiXCR and lists one record per CDR3 protein. The sample has 250,000 to 350,000 distinct CDR3 sequences; under 25% are singletons. The material sequenced was blood, either unsorted or a sorted T cell fraction (not recorded which). The receptors stem from a female donor with ankylosing spondylitis or in good health (not recorded which). The CDR3 runs from the conserved cysteine through the conserved F or W. Fields, in order: V gene, D gene, J gene, CDR3 length, clone size, CDR3 protein, CDR3 DNA. A D gene is named only where the DNA matches it firmly. For some rows the clone size is stated as once, few or many, or as a class when expanded; others skip it.

>TRBV9|NA|TRBJ2-1|15|NA
CASSVSGSYYNEQFF
TGTGCCAGCAGCGTGAGCGGATCCTACTACAATGAGCAGTTCTTC
>TRBV12-5|TRBD2|TRBJ2-7|16|NA
CASGLPHGRALYEQYF
TGTGCTAGTGGTTTGCCACACGGGAGGGCCCTTTACGAGCAGTACTTC
>TRBV5-6|NA|TRBJ1-3|14|NA
CASSFIASGNTIYF
TGTGCCAGCAGCTTTATAGCGTCTGGAAACACCATATATTTT
>TRBV7-7|NA|TRBJ2-2|14|NA
CASSLAQNTGELFF
TGTGCTAGCAGCTTAGCGCAAAACACCGGGGAGCTGTTTTTT
>TRBV28|TRBD1|TRBJ1-2|16|NA
CASREDRGWASDGYTF
TGTGCCAGCAGGGAGGACAGGGGCTGGGCGAGCGATGGCTACACCTTC
>TRBV21-1|NA|TRBJ2-3|16|few
CASSKAASGSTDTQYF
TGTGCCAGCAGCAAAGCGGCTAGCGGATCCACAGATACGCAGTATTTT
>TRBV5-1|NA|TRBJ2-7|14|many
CASSLGTDFYEQYF
TGCGCCAGCAGCTTGGGGACAGATTTCTACGAGCAGTACTTC
>TRBV27|NA|TRBJ1-3|13|few
CASSESSGNTIYF
TGTGCCAGCAGTGAGTCCTCTGGAAACACCATATATTTT
>TRBV15|NA|TRBJ2-3|15|NA
CATSKEGSEADTQYF
TGTGCCACCAGTAAGGAGGGGAGTGAGGCAGATACGCAGTATTTT
>TRBV15|NA|TRBJ2-6|16|NA
CATSREGWSGANVLTF
TGTGCCACCAGCAGGGAGGGTTGGTCTGGGGCCAACGTCCTGACTTTC
>TRBV12-3/TRBV12-4|NA|TRBJ1-2|12|NA
CASSLTEYGYTF
TGTGCCAGCAGTTTGACAGAGTATGGCTACACCTTC
>TRBV6-5|NA|TRBJ2-1|12|few
CASSKSRNEQFF
TGTGCCAGCAGCAAAAGTAGGAATGAGCAGTTCTTC
>TRBV29-1|TRBD1|TRBJ2-3|14|NA
CSVERGQYTDTQYF
TGCAGCGTTGAAAGGGGACAGTACACAGATACGCAGTATTTT
>TRBV19|NA|TRBJ1-2|13|few
CASTFGGIYGYTF
TGTGCCAGTACTTTCGGCGGAATCTATGGCTACACCTTC
>TRBV11-2|NA|TRBJ2-7|15|NA
CASSLYERRSYEQYF
TGTGCCAGCAGCTTATACGAAAGAAGATCCTACGAGCAGTACTTC
>TRBV7-3|NA|TRBJ2-1|16|NA
CASSLQSGAPRNEQFF
TGTGCCAGCAGCTTACAGTCCGGGGCTCCAAGGAATGAGCAGTTCTTC
>TRBV10-2|TRBD2|TRBJ2-3|17|many
CASSWGTSGISTDTQYF
TGCGCCAGCAGTTGGGGGACTAGCGGGATTAGCACAGATACGCAGTATTTT
>TRBV19|NA|TRBJ2-6|16|NA
CASSIGAGVGANVLTF
TGTGCCAGTAGTATAGGCGCAGGGGTAGGGGCCAACGTCCTGACTTTC
>TRBV5-1|NA|TRBJ2-5|14|NA
CASSLQGFSETQYF
TGCGCCAGCAGCTTGCAGGGTTTCTCAGAGACCCAGTACTTC
>TRBV20-1|NA|TRBJ1-2|12|NA
CSAGGQIYGYTF
TGCAGTGCTGGAGGACAGATCTATGGCTACACCTTC
>TRBV24-1|NA|TRBJ2-1|16|NA
CATSDSPGSSYNEQFF
TGTGCCACCAGTGATTCCCCGGGGAGCTCCTACAATGAGCAGTTCTTC
>TRBV12-3/TRBV12-4|TRBD1|TRBJ1-2|14|NA
CASSWDRKNPEDTF
TGTGCCAGCAGTTGGGACAGAAAAAACCCGGAAGACACCTTC
>TRBV12-3/TRBV12-4|TRBD2|TRBJ2-1|17|few
CASSESSGRAYYNEQFF
TGTGCCAGCAGCGAAAGTAGCGGGAGGGCGTATTACAATGAGCAGTTCTTC
>TRBV24-1|TRBD1|TRBJ2-1|16|NA
CATSDRTGGNLGEQFF
TGTGCCACCAGTGATCGGACAGGGGGGAACCTCGGGGAGCAGTTCTTC
>TRBV6-1|NA|TRBJ1-2|12|few
CASSEPASGYTF
TGTGCCAGCAGTGAACCAGCCTCTGGCTACACCTTC
>TRBV6-5|TRBD2|TRBJ2-1|17|many
CASSYLASGPGNNEQFF
TGTGCCAGCAGTTACCTGGCTAGCGGGCCAGGGAACAATGAGCAGTTCTTC
>TRBV15|NA|TRBJ2-5|14|NA
CATSSGGAEETQYF
TGTGCCACCAGCTCGGGCGGGGCTGAAGAGACCCAGTACTTC
>TRBV29-1|NA|TRBJ2-1|10|many
CSVEYNEQFF
TGCAGCGTCGAATACAATGAGCAGTTCTTC
>TRBV10-3|TRBD1|TRBJ2-1|14|few
CAVRGQGNYNEQFF
TGTGCCGTCCGGGGACAGGGAAACTACAATGAGCAGTTCTTC
>TRBV12-3/TRBV12-4|NA|TRBJ2-1|17|many
CASSPSLGPYSYNEQFF
TGTGCCAGCAGCCCTAGTCTGGGTCCCTACTCCTACAATGAGCAGTTCTTC
>TRBV27|NA|TRBJ2-6|15|NA
CASSTRQALANVLTF
TGTGCCAGCTCCACCCGACAGGCATTGGCCAACGTCCTGACTTTC
>TRBV6-5|NA|TRBJ1-3|15|few
CASSYSGRDGNTIYF
TGTGCCAGCAGTTACTCGGGTCGGGATGGAAACACCATATATTTT